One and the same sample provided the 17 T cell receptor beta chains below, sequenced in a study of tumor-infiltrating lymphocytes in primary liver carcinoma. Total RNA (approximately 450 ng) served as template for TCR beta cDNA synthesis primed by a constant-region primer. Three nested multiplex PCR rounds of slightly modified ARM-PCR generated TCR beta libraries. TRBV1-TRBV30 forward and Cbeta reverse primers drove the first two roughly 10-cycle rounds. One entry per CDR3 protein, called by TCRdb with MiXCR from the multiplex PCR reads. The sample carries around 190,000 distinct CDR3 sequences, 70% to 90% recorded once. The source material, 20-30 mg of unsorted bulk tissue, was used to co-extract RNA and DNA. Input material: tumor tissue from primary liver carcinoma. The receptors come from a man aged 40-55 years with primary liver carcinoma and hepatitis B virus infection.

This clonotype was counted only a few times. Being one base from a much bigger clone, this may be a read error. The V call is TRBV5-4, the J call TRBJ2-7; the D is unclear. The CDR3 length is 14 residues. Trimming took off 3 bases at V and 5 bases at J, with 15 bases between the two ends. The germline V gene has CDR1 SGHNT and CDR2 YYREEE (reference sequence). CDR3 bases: TGTGCCAGCAGCTCTAACCAAGATGGGAACGAGCAGTACTTC. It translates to CASSSNQDGNEQYF.

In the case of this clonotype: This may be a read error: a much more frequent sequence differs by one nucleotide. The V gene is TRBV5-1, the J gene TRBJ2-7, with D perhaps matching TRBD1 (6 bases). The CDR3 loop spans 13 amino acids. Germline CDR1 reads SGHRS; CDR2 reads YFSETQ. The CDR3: CTSSQTGLGEQYF. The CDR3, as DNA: TGCACCAGCAGCCAAACAGGGTTAGGCGAGCAGTACTTC.

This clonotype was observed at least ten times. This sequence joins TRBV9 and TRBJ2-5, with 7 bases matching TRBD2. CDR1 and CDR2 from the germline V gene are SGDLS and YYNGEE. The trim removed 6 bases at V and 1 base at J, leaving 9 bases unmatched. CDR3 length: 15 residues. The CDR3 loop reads CASTSSWGGQETQYF. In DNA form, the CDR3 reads TGTGCCAGCACCAGTAGTTGGGGGGGCCAAGAGACCCAGTACTTC.

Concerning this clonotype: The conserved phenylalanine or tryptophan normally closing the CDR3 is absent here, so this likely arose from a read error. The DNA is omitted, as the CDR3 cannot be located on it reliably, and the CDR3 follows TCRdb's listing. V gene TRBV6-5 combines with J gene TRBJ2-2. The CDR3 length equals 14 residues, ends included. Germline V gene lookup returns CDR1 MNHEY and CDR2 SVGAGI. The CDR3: CASSYMVDTGELFS.

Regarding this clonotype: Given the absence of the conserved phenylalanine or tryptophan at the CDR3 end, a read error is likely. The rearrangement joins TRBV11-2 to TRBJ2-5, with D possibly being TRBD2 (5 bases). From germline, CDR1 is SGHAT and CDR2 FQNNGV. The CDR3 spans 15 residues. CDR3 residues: CTSSRWTGLAETQYI. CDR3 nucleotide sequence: TGTACCAGCAGTCGTTGGACTGGTCTCGCGGAGACCCAGTACATC.

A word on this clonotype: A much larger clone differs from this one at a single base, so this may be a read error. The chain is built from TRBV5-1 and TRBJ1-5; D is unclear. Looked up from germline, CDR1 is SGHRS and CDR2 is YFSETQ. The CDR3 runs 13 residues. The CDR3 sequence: CVSSSGPEQPQHF. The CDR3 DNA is TGCGTCAGCAGCTCAGGACCGGAACAGCCCCAGCATTTT. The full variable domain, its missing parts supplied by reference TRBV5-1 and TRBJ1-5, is KAGVTQTPRYLIKTRGQQVTLSCSPISGHRSVSWYQQTPGQGLQFLFEYFSETQRNKGNFPGRFSGRQFSNSRSEMNVSTLELGDSALYLCVSSSGPEQPQHFGDGTRLSIL.

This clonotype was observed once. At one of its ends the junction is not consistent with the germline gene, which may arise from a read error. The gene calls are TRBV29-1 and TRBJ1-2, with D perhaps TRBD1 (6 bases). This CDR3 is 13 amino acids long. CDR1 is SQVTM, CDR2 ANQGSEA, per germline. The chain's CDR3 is CTVGGRENYVYTF. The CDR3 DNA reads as TGCACCGTCGGGGGCAGGGAAAACTATGTCTACACCTTC.

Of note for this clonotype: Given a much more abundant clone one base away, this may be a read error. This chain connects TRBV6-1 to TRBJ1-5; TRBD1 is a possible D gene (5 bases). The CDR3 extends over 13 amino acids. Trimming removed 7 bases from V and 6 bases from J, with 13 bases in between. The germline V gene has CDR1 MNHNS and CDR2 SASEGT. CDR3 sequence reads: CASKISGPQPQHF. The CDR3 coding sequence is TGTGCCAGCAAAATATCAGGGCCTCAGCCCCAGCATTTT.

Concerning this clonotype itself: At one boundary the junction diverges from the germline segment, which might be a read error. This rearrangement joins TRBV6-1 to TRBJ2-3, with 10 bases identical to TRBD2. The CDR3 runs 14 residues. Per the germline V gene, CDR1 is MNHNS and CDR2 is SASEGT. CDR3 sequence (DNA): TGTGCCAGCTGTGACACTAGCGGGGCAGATACCCAGTATTTT. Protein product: CASCDTSGADTQYF.

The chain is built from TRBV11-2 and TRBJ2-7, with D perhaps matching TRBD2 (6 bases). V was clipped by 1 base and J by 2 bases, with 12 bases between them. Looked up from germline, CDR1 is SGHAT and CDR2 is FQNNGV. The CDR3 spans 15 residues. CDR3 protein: CASSLGLGCPYEQYF. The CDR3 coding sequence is TGTGCCAGCAGCTTAGGACTAGGATGCCCCTACGAGCAGTACTTC.

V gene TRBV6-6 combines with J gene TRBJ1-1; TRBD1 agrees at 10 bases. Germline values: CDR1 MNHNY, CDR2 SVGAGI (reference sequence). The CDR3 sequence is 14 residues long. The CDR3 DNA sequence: TGTACCGGCAATGGGACAGGGGTAAGGACTGAAGCTTTCTTT. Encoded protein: CTGNGTGVRTEAFF.

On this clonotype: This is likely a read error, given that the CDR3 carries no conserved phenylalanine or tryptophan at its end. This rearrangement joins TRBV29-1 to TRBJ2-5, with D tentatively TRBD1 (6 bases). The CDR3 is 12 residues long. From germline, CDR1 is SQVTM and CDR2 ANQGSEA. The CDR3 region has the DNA TGTAGCGTGTGGGGAACAGGGGAGACCCAGTACTTA. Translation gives CSVWGTGETQYL.

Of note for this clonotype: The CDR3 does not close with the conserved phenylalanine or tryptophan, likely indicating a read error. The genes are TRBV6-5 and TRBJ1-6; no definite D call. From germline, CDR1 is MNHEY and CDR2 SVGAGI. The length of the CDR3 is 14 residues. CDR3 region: CARSYTVYNSPLHL. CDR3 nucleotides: TGCGCCAGGAGTTATACGGTCTATAATTCACCCCTCCACTTA.

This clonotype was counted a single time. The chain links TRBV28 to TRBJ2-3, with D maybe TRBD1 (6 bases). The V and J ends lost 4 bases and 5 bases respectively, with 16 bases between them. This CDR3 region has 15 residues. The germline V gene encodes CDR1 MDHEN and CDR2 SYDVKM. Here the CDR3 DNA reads TGTGCCAGCAGTTCCATACCCCCCAGGGGAGATACGCAGTATTTT. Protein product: CASSSIPPRGDTQYF.

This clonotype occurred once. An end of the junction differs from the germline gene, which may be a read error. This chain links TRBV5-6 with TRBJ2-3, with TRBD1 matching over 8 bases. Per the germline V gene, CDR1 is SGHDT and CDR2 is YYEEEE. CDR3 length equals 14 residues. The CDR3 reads CANSLQGATDTQFF. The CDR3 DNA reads TGTGCCAACAGCTTGCAGGGGGCGACAGATACGCAGTTTTTT.

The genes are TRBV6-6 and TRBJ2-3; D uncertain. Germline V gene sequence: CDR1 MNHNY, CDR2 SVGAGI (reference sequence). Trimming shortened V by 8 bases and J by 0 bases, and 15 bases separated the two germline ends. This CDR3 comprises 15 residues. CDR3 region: CASARSLTSTDTQYF. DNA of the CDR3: TGTGCCAGCGCGCGTAGCCTGACTAGCACAGATACGCAGTATTTT.

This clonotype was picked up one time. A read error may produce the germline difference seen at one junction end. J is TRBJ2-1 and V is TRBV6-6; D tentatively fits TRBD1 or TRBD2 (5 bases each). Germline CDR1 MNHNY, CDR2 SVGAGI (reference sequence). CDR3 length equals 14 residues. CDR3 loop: CVSSYGTVDNEQFF. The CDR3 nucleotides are TGTGTCAGCAGTTACGGGACGGTAGACAATGAGCAATTCTTC.